This is a list of T cell receptor beta chains from one sample in a study of early T cells in non-severe SARS-CoV-2 infection. TCRdb redid the calling of the 5' RACE reads with MiXCR, one entry per CDR3 protein. The sample consists of about 70,000 distinct CDR3 sequences, about a tenth of them appearing once. Sequenced here: whole blood, sampled at baseline. The origin of the receptors is an adult who was a healthcare worker with PCR-confirmed SARS-CoV-2 infection or an uninfected control (not recorded which). CDR3s include the opening cysteine and the closing phenylalanine or tryptophan. D genes are given only for firm matches. Size tells how often a clone was seen (once, few, many) or the class of an expanded clone, and some rows leave it out.

j_call	clone_size	v_call	cdr3_length	d_call	cdr3_nt	cdr3_aa
TRBJ1-2	.	TRBV12-3/TRBV12-4	14	TRBD1	TGTGCCAGCAGTGTCGCGACAGGGGCCTATGGCTACACCTTC	CASSVATGAYGYTF
TRBJ1-4	many	TRBV19	14	.	TGTGCCAGTAGTATAGTGGGCGATAATGAAAAACTGTTTTTT	CASSIVGDNEKLFF
TRBJ2-4	many	TRBV6-6	15	TRBD2	TGTGCCAGCAGTCTTCGGGGGGGAGCCAAAAACATTCAGTACTTC	CASSLRGGAKNIQYF
TRBJ1-2	few	TRBV28	14	.	TGTGCCAGCAGTCTCGGGACGGCCAACTATGGCTACACCTTC	CASSLGTANYGYTF
TRBJ1-4	.	TRBV28	11	.	TGTGCCAGCAGTTTTGGGGGAAAACTGTTTTTT	CASSFGGKLFF
TRBJ2-7	few	TRBV20-1	16	TRBD2	TGCAGTGCTAGTCAAACCAGGAGCGGGAGTATCTACGAGCAGTACTTC	CSASQTRSGSIYEQYF
TRBJ2-3	few	TRBV29-1	13	.	TGCAGCGGCCAGACAGACACTCTAGATACGCAGTATTTT	CSGQTDTLDTQYF
TRBJ2-5	.	TRBV25-1	17	TRBD2	TGTGCCAGCAGTCGAGCCGGGGGGGATATTCCCGGGGAGACCCAGTACTTC	CASSRAGGDIPGETQYF
TRBJ2-7	many	TRBV3-1	13	.	TGTGCCAGCAGCCAAGTCGACGGCTACGAGCAGTACTTC	CASSQVDGYEQYF
TRBJ2-5	.	TRBV2	14	.	TGTGCCAGCAGTGATGCAATGTCCCGGGAGACCCAGTACTTC	CASSDAMSRETQYF
TRBJ1-1	.	TRBV11-2	14	.	TGTGCCAGCAGCTTCCCCTCGGGACGGTCGGCAGCTTTCTTT	CASSFPSGRSAAFF
TRBJ1-1	many	TRBV7-6	13	.	TGTGCCAGCAGGCCGGCCTCGAACACTGAAGCTTTCTTT	CASRPASNTEAFF
TRBJ1-5	few	TRBV28	14	.	TGTGCCAGCAGTTTCCCGAGTAGCAATCAGCCCCAGCATTTT	CASSFPSSNQPQHF
TRBJ2-2	.	TRBV6-2/TRBV6-3	15	TRBD1	TGTGCCAGCAGTTATGGGACAGGACGCACCGGGGAGCTGTTTTTT	CASSYGTGRTGELFF
TRBJ1-1	many	TRBV11-3	12	.	TGTGCCAGCAGCCTTGGTAGGCCCAGGGCTTTCTTT	CASSLGRPRAFF
TRBJ2-5	many	TRBV7-9	17	TRBD2	TGTGCCAGCAGCCCCCCAAGGGCTAGCGGGGACCAAGAGACCCAGTACTTC	CASSPPRASGDQETQYF
TRBJ2-3	many	TRBV10-3	14	.	TGTGCCATCAACACAGGCGGCCACACAGATACGCAGTATTTT	CAINTGGHTDTQYF
TRBJ2-7	few	TRBV6-5	19	TRBD2	TGTGCCAGCAGCCCCGGCGGGCCTAGGGGAGCGGGAGGACCCTACGAGCAGTACTTC	CASSPGGPRGAGGPYEQYF
TRBJ2-1	many	TRBV9	15	TRBD1	TGTGCCAGCAGCGTAGGCTGGACAGGGAGTGATGAGCAGTTCTTC	CASSVGWTGSDEQFF
TRBJ2-3	.	TRBV7-8	15	.	TGTGCCAGCAGCTTGAGAGGGAGTGGCACAGATACGCAGTATTTT	CASSLRGSGTDTQYF
TRBJ2-1	.	TRBV7-4	13	.	TGTGCCAGCCGCGGCGGGTCCTACAATGAGCAGTTCTTC	CASRGGSYNEQFF
TRBJ1-1	few	TRBV11-1	13	.	TGTGCCAGCAGCCAAGACAGGCTCGGTCTGGCTTTCTTT	CASSQDRLGLAFF
TRBJ2-1	few	TRBV4-1	17	TRBD2	TGCGCCAGCACCAACACCCCGGCAAAAGCGGGGTCCGGTGAGCAGTTCTTC	CASTNTPAKAGSGEQFF
TRBJ2-3	many	TRBV6-6	15	TRBD2	TGTGCCAGCAGGGCGGGAGGGGTTAGCACAGATACGCAGTATTTT	CASRAGGVSTDTQYF
TRBJ2-2	.	TRBV6-2/TRBV6-3	12	.	TGTGCCAGCAGTTATTTCACCGGGGAGCTGTTTTTT	CASSYFTGELFF
TRBJ2-1	few	TRBV12-3/TRBV12-4	15	TRBD2	TGTGCCAGCAGTCCCGGGACTAGCGGAGTGGCTGAGCAGTTCTTC	CASSPGTSGVAEQFF
TRBJ1-2	.	TRBV6-6	13	.	TGTGCCACCTGGAATGGGGGTGATGGCGGCTACACCTTC	CATWNGGDGGYTF
TRBJ2-6	few	TRBV5-1	17	TRBD1	TGCGCCAGCAGCCCCGGACAGGGAGGTTACGGGGCCAACGTCCTGACTTTC	CASSPGQGGYGANVLTF
TRBJ2-3	.	TRBV5-6	15	.	TGTGCCAGCAGCTTGGGGGCGGATGGCACAGATACGCAGTATTTT	CASSLGADGTDTQYF
TRBJ2-5	.	TRBV7-9	15	TRBD1	TGTGCCAGCAGCTCAGGGACAGAAATTCAAGAGACCCAGTACTTC	CASSSGTEIQETQYF
TRBJ2-1	many	TRBV6-5	15	TRBD1	TGTGCCAGCAGTAATTCGGGACAGGGGGGAAATGAGCAGTTCTTC	CASSNSGQGGNEQFF